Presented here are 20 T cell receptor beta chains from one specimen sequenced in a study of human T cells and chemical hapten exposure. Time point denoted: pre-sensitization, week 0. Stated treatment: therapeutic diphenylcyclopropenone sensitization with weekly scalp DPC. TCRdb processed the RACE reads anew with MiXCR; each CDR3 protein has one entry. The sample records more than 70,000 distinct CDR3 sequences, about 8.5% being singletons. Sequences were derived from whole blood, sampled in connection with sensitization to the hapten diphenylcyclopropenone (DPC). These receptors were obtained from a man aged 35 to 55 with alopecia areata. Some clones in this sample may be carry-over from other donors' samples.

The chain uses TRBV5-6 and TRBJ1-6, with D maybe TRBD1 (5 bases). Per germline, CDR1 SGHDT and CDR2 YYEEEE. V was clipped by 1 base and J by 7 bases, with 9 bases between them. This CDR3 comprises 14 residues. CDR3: CASSLPNRNSPLHF. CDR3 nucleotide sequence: TGTGCCAGCAGCTTGCCGAACAGGAATTCACCCCTCCACTTT.

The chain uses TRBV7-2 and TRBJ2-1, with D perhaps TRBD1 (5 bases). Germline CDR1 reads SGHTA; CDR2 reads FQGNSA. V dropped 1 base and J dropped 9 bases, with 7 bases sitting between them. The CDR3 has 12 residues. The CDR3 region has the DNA TGTGCCAGCAGCTTAGGGGGCATTGAGCAGTTCTTC. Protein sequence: CASSLGGIEQFF.

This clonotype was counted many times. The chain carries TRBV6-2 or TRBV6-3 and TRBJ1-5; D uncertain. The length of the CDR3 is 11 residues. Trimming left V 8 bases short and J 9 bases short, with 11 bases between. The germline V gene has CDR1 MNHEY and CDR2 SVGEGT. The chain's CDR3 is CASRVRGPQHF. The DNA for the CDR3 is TGTGCCAGCCGCGTGCGGGGGCCCCAGCATTTT.

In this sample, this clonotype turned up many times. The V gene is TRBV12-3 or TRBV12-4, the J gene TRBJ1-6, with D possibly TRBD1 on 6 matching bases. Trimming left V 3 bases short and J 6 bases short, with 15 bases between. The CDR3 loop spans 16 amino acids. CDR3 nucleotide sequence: TGTGCCAGCAGTTTGTCCTCTCTGGGGGCTAATTCACCCCTCCACTTT. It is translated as CASSLSSLGANSPLHF.

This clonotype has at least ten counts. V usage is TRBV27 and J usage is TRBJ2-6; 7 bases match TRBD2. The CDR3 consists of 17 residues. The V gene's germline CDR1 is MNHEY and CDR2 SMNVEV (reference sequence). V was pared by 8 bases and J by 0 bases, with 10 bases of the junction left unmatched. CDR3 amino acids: CASSPGTTLSGANVLTF. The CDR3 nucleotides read TGTGCCAGCTCACCGGGGACTACCCTCTCTGGGGCCAACGTCCTGACTTTC. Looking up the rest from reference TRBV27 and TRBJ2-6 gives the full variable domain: EAQVTQNPRYLITVTGKKLTVTCSQNMNHEYMSWYRQDPGLGLRQIYYSMNVEVTDKGDVPEGYKVSRKEKRNFPLILESPSPNQTSLYFCASSPGTTLSGANVLTFGAGSRLTVL.

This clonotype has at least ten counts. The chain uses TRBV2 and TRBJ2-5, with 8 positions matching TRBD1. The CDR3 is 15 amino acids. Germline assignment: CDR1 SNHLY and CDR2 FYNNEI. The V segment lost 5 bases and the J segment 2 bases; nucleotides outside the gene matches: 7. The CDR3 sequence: CASSYRGDKQETQYF. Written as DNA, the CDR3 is TGTGCCAGCAGTTACAGGGGGGACAAACAAGAGACCCAGTACTTC.

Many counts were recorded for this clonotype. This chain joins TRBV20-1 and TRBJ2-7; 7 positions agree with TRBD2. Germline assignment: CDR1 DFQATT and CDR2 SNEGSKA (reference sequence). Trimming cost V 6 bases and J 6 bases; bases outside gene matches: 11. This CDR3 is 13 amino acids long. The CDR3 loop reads CSASVAGVTEQYV. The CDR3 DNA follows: TGCAGTGCCTCTGTTGCGGGAGTTACCGAGCAGTACGTC.

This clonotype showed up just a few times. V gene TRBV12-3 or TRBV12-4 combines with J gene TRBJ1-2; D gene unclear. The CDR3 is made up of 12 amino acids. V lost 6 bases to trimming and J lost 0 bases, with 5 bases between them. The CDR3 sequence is CASSPSNYGYTF. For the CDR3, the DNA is TGTGCCAGCAGCCCCTCTAACTATGGCTACACCTTC.

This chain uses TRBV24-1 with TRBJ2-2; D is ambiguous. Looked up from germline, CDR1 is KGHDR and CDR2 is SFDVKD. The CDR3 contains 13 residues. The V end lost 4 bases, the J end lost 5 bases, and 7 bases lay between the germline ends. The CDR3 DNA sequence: TGTGCCACCAGTGACCGACCGACCGGGGAGCTGTTTTTT. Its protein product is CATSDRPTGELFF.

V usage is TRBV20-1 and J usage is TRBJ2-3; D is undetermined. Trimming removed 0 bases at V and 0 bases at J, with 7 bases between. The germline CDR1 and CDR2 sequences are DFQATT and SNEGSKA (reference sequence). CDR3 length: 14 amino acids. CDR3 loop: CSARDLLSTDTQYF. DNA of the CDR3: TGCAGTGCTAGAGATCTGCTGAGCACAGATACGCAGTATTTT.

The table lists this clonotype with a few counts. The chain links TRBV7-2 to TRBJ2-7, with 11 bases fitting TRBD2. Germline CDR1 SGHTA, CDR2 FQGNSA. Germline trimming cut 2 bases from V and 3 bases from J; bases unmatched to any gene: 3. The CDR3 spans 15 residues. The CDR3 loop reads CASSLRLAGNYEQYV. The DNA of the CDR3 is TGTGCCAGCAGCTTAAGACTAGCGGGAAACTACGAGCAGTACGTC.

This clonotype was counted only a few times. The CDR3 bases are TGTGCCAGCAGTGAAGCGCGACTAGCGGGCCAAGATACGCAGTATTTT. It is translated as CASSEARLAGQDTQYF. The rearrangement links TRBV2 to TRBJ2-3, with 10 nucleotides matching TRBD2. This CDR3 contains 16 residues. Trimming at V came to 0 bases and at J to 5 bases, leaving 5 bases not matched to a gene. Per germline, CDR1 SNHLY and CDR2 FYNNEI.

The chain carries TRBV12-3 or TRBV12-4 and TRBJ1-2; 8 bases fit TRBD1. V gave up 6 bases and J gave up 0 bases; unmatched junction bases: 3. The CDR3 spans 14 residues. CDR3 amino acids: CASRTGVANYGYTF. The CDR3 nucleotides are TGTGCCAGCAGGACAGGGGTCGCTAACTATGGCTACACCTTC.

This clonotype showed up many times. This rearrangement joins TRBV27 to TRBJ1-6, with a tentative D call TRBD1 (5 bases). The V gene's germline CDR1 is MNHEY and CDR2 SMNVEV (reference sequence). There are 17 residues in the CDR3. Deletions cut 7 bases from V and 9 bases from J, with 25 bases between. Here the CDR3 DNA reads TGTGCCAGCAAACCCCTAATCAGGGTAAACGGATCTTCACCCCTCCACTTT. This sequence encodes CASKPLIRVNGSSPLHF.

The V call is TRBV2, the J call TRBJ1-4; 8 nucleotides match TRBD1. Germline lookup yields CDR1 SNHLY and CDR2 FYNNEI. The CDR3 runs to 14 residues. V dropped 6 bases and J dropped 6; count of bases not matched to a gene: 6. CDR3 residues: CASSPQGADEKLFF. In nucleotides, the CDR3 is TGTGCCAGCAGCCCCCAGGGGGCGGATGAAAAACTGTTTTTT.

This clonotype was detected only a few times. CDR3 sequence: CASSPIDSNTGELFF. CDR3 DNA sequence: TGTGCCAGCAGTCCAATTGACTCAAACACCGGGGAGCTGTTTTTT. The chain carries TRBV27 and TRBJ2-2; no reliable D call. CDR3 length: 15 residues. Germline V gene data show CDR1 as MNHEY and CDR2 as SMNVEV (reference sequence). V shed 5 bases and J shed 2 bases, with 12 bases lying between them.

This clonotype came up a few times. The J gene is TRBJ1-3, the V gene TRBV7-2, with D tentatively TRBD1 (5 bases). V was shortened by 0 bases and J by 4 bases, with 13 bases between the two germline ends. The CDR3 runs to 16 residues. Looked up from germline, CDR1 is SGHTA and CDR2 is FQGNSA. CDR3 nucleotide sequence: TGTGCCAGCAGCTTAGCTGGTCAGGGTGGCGGAAACACCATATATTTT. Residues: CASSLAGQGGGNTIYF.

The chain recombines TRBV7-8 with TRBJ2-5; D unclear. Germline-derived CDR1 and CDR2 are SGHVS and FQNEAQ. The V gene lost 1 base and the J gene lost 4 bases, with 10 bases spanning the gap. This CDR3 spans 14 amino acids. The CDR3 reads CASSLERGRETQYF. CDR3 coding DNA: TGTGCCAGCAGCTTAGAGCGCGGCCGAGAGACCCAGTACTTC.

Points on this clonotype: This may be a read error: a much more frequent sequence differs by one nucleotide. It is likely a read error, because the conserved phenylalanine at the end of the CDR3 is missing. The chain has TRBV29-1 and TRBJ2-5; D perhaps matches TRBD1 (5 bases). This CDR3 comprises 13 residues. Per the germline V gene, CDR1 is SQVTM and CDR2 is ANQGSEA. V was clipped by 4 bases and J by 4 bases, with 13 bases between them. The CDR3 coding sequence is TGCAGCGTTGCATCCCAGGGCGGAGAGACCCAGTACTAC. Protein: CSVASQGGETQYY.

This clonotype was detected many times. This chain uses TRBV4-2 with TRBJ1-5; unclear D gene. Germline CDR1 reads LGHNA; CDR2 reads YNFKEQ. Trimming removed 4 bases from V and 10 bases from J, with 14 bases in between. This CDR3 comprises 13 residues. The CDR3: CASSREDLTPQHF. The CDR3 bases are TGTGCCAGCAGCCGGGAAGACTTAACCCCCCAGCATTTT.